A selection of T cell receptor beta chains follows, all from one sample in a study of OX40 agonist ivuxolimab in advanced cancers. Sequenced by immunoSEQ multiplex PCR; TCRdb stores in-frame clones only, minus some. The sample records roughly 60,000 clones, roughly 83% being singletons. The sequenced sample was CD4+ or CD8+ T cells sorted from blood, obtained in a trial of the OX40 agonist ivuxolimab. These receptors came from an adult with an advanced solid tumor such as melanoma, head and neck, liver or kidney cancer. Each CDR3 is given with its conserved first and last residue. A D gene is named only where the DNA matches it firmly. Clone sizes are given selectively: once, few, many, or a class where the clone is expanded.

D gene	V gene	clone size	J gene	CDR3 DNA	CDR3 protein
.	TRBV7-9	.	TRBJ1-1	TGTGCCAGCAGCTTTAACCATGCAAGCACTGAAGCTTTCTTT	CASSFNHASTEAFF
TRBD1	TRBV19	.	TRBJ2-7	TGTGCCAGTAGCCTAGGGACAGGTCCCTACGAGCAGTACTTC	CASSLGTGPYEQYF
.	TRBV14	.	TRBJ2-7	TGTGCCAGCAGCCCTCGGGCAGGGGTATCCTACGAGCAGTACTTC	CASSPRAGVSYEQYF
.	TRBV13	.	TRBJ1-3	TGTGCCAGCAGACCACGATTAGGGCTCTCTGGAAACACCATATATTTT	CASRPRLGLSGNTIYF
.	TRBV29-1	.	TRBJ2-7	TGCAGCGCCGCACCCACAAGCTACGAGCAGTACTTC	CSAAPTSYEQYF
.	TRBV15	.	TRBJ1-4	TGTGCCACCAGCCGAGGGCGAGAAAAACTGTTTTTT	CATSRGREKLFF
TRBD1	TRBV27	once	TRBJ2-7	TGTGCCAGCAGTTTAACAGGGGGCGCGGGGGAGCAGTACTTC	CASSLTGGAGEQYF
TRBD1	TRBV13	few	TRBJ1-1	TGTGCCAGCAGCAATGACAGGGGATGGGGCACTGAAGCTTTCTTT	CASSNDRGWGTEAFF
.	TRBV11-3	.	TRBJ2-3	TGTGCCAGCAGCTTAGGGACAGACCAGCTCGAGACGCAGTATTTT	CASSLGTDQLETQYF
.	TRBV7-6	.	TRBJ1-1	TGTGCCAGCAGCGATAGCTCCCTTTATCGGGGGCGCCGGACTGAAGCTTTCTTT	CASSDSSLYRGRRTEAFF
.	TRBV10-3	.	TRBJ1-5	TGTGCCATCAGGGGAGAGGGTGAGAGACCCCAGCATTTT	CAIRGEGERPQHF
TRBD1	TRBV28	.	TRBJ1-2	TGTGCCAGCAGTTTCCGGACAGGGGTTTATGGCTACACCTTC	CASSFRTGVYGYTF
.	TRBV6-1	.	TRBJ1-6	TGTGCCAGCAGTGAAGTCTCGATAAGGCAGAGTAATTCACCCCTCCACTTT	CASSEVSIRQSNSPLHF
.	TRBV11-2	.	TRBJ2-5	TGTGCCAGCAGCCCGACTGCGGAGACCCAGTACTTC	CASSPTAETQYF
.	TRBV4-3	.	TRBJ1-2	TGCGCCAGCAGCCCACCAGGGCAGATCTATGGCTACACCTTC	CASSPPGQIYGYTF
.	TRBV5-1	few	TRBJ1-2	TGCGCCAGCAGCGGCGGGGCAGACTATGGCTACACCTTC	CASSGGADYGYTF
.	TRBV9	.	TRBJ1-3	TGTGCCAGCAGCAGGGACGGAAACACCATATATTTT	CASSRDGNTIYF
.	TRBV7-2	few	TRBJ1-4	TGTGCCAGCAGCTTAGTAGAGGCAGACAAACTGTTTTTT	CASSLVEADKLFF
.	TRBV7-2	.	TRBJ2-3	TGTGCCAGCAGCTTGGGACAACATGGCGCAGATACGCAGTATTTT	CASSLGQHGADTQYF
.	TRBV5-6	.	TRBJ2-5	TGTGCCAGCAGCTTGGTTGGGGAGACCCAGTACTTC	CASSLVGETQYF
.	TRBV19	.	TRBJ1-5	TGTGCCAGAGACAGAAATCAGCCCCAGCATTTT	CARDRNQPQHF
.	TRBV5-1	.	TRBJ2-7	TGCGCCAGCAGCACCGGGACCGGGATTTACGAGCAGTACTTC	CASSTGTGIYEQYF
TRBD1	TRBV6-6	.	TRBJ2-1	TGTGCCAGCAGGCTGACCGGGACAGGGGACTACAATGAGCAGTTCTTC	CASRLTGTGDYNEQFF
TRBD2	TRBV5-4	.	TRBJ2-5	TGTGCCAGCAGCTTGGCAGCGGGGGGGCCTATAGAGACCCAGTACTTC	CASSLAAGGPIETQYF
.	TRBV28	.	TRBJ2-5	TGTGCCAGCAGTCAGGACGGGGCGACCCAGTACTTC	CASSQDGATQYF
.	TRBV6-1	.	TRBJ2-7	TGTGCCAGCAGGGCCTTAAACTCCTACGAGCAGTACTTC	CASRALNSYEQYF
.	TRBV19	.	TRBJ1-6	TGTGCCAGTAGTGCCGGGCGCATCCGGGGGGGTAATTCACCCCTCCACTTT	CASSAGRIRGGNSPLHF